This section outlines one TCR beta chain sequence together with its context. The data were taken from a study of blood T cell repertoires in COVID-19. For the study at large: The cDNA or gDNA used as material had been derived from T cells, B-cell-depleted T cells, or PBMCs.

The repertoire was sequenced with immunoSEQ multiplex PCR; TCRdb's copy has only in-frame clones and lacks some. This sample yields 55,000 to 75,000 clones, of which about 90% are seen a single time; 7.5% to 9% belongs to the top ten. The length of the CDR3 is 17 residues. The germline V and J ends were trimmed by 1 base and 4 bases, with 17 bases remaining between them. Germline assignment: CDR1 SGHAT and CDR2 FQNNGV. V usage is TRBV11-2 and J usage is TRBJ1-3, with D possibly being TRBD1 (5 bases). The clonotype comes from a human donor in a cohort sampled during active COVID-19. Sequenced material: peripheral blood. Here the CDR3 DNA reads TGTGCCAGCAGCTTAGCTGGCTTCGCGGGGCTCGGAAACACCATATATTTT. This encodes CASSLAGFAGLGNTIYF.